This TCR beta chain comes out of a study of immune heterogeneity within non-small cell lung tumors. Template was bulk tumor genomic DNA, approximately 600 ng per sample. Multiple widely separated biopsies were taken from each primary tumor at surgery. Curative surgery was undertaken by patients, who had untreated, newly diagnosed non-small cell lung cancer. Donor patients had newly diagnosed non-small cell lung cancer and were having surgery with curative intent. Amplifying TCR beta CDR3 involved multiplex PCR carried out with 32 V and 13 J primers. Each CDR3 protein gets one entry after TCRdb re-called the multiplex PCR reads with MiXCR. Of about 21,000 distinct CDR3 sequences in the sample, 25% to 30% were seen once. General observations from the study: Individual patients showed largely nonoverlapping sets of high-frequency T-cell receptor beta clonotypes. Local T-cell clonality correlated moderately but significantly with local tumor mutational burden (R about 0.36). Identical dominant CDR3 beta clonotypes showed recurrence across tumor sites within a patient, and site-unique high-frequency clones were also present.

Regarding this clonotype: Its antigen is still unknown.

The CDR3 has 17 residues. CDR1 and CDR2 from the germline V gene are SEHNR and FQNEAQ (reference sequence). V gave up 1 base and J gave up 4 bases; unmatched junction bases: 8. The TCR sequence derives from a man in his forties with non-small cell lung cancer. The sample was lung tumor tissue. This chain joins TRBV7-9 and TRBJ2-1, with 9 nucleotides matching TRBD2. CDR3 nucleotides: TGTGCCAGCAGCTTAGAGTTGACTAGCGGAGGATACAATGAGCAGTTCTTC. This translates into CASSLELTSGGYNEQFF. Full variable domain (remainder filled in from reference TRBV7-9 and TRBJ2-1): DTGVSQNPRHKITKRGQNVTFRCDPISEHNRLYWYRQTLGQGPEFLTYFQNEAQLEKSRLLSDRFSAERPKGSFSTLEIQRTEQGDSAMYLCASSLELTSGGYNEQFFGPGTRLTVL.